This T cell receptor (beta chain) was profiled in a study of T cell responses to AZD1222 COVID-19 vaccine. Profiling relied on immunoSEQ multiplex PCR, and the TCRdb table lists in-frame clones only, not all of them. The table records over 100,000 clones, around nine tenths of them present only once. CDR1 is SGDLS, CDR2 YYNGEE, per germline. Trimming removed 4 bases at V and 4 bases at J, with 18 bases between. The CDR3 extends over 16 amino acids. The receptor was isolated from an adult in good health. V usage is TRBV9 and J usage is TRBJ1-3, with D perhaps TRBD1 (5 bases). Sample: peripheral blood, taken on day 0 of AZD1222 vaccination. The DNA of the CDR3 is TGTGCCAGCAGCACATCCCTGGGGGTCTCCGGAAACACCATATATTTT. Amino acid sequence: CASSTSLGVSGNTIYF.